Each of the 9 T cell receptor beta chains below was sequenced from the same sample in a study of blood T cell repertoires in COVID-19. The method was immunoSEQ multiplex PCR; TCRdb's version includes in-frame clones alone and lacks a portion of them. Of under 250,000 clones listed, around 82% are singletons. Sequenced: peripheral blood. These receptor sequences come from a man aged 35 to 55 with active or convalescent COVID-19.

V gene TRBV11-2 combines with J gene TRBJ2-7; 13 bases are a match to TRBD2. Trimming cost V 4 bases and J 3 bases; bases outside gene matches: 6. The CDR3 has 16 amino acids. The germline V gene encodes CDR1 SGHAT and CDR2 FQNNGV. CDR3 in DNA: TGTGCCAGCAGCTACGGGACTAGCGGGGTTTTCTACGAGCAGTACTTC. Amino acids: CASSYGTSGVFYEQYF. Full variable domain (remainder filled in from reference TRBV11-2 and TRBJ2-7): EAGVAQSPRYKIIEKRQSVAFWCNPISGHATLYWYQQILGQGPKLLIQFQNNGVVDDSQLPKDRFSAERLKGVDSTLKIQPAKLEDSAVYLCASSYGTSGVFYEQYFGPGTRLTVT.

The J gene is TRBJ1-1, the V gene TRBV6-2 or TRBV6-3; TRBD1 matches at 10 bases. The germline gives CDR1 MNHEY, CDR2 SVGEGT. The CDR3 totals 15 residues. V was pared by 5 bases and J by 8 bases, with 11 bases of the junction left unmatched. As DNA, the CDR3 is TGTGCCAGCAGTAAGTACGGGACAGGGGAACCAGAAGCTTTCTTT. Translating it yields CASSKYGTGEPEAFF.

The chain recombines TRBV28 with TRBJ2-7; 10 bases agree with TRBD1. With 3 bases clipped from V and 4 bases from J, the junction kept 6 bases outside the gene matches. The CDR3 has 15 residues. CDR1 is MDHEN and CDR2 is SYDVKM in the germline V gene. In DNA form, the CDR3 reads TGTGCCAGCAGTTTTAGTGGACAGGGGGTTTACGAGCAGTACTTC. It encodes CASSFSGQGVYEQYF.

CDR3 sequence (DNA): TGTGCCAGCAGTTACTCTAGCCCGTCCCCGCCCCAGCATTTT. This sequence encodes CASSYSSPSPPQHF. The rearrangement joins TRBV6-2 or TRBV6-3 to TRBJ1-5, with D uncertain. Trimming pared 0 bases from V and 9 bases from J, leaving 12 bases between. In germline, CDR1 is MNHEY, CDR2 SVGEGT. The CDR3 has 14 amino acids.

This chain's CDR3 is CASSYSSRGPQGANQPQHF. DNA of the CDR3: TGTGCCAGCAGTTACTCGTCAAGGGGCCCACAGGGGGCGAATCAGCCCCAGCATTTT. The J gene is TRBJ1-5, the V gene TRBV6-2 or TRBV6-3; 9 bases match TRBD1. The CDR3 totals 19 residues. Germline loops: CDR1 MNHEY, CDR2 SVGEGT. V was clipped by 0 bases and J by 4 bases; unmatched bases: 13.

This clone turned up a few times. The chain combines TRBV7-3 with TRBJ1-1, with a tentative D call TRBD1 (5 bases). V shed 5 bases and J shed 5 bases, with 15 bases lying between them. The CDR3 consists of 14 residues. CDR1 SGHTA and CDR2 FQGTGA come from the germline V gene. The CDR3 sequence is CASSQGLLGTEAFF. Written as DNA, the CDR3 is TGTGCCAGCAGCCAGGGACTCCTTGGGACTGAAGCTTTCTTT.

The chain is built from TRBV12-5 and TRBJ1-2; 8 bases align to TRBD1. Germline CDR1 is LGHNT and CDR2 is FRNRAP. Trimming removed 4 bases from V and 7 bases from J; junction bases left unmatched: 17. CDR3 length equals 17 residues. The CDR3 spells CASGSVESGGAFFGYTF. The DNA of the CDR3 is TGTGCTAGTGGTTCGGTTGAATCAGGGGGCGCATTTTTTGGCTACACCTTC.

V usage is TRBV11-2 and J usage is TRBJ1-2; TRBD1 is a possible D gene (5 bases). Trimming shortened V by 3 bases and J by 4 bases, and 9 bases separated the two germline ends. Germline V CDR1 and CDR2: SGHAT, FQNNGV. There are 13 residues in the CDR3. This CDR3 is CASSLGGSYGYTF. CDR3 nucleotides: TGTGCCAGCAGCTTGGGGGGAAGCTATGGCTACACCTTC.

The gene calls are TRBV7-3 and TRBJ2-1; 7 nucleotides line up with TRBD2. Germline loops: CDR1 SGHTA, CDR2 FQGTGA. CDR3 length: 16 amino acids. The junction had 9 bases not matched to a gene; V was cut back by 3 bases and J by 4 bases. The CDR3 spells CASSFKTSPRYNEQFF. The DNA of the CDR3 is TGTGCCAGCAGCTTCAAGACTAGCCCCAGATACAATGAGCAGTTCTTC.